This T cell receptor beta chain originates from a study of beta chain features in type 1 diabetes. Overall study results and limits: In comparison with healthy donors, patients had naive, central memory and Treg TCRB repertoires that appeared more similar.

The whole isolated RNA underwent reverse transcription, so sequencing captured expressed TCRB transcripts. Clones were read by immunoSEQ multiplex PCR, and TCRdb kept only the in-frame ones, dropping some. Here the sample spans 900,000 or so clones, about a sixth being singletons. The CDR3 length is 15 residues. Trimming took off 2 bases at V and 0 bases at J, with 11 bases between the two ends. Germline-derived CDR1 and CDR2 are SGHTA and FQGNSA. Purity (above 95%) was reached by all sorted populations. Regarding this clone: Antigen unknown.

Sequencing input: naive CD4+ T cells from blood. V usage is TRBV7-2 and J usage is TRBJ2-7; D is unresolved. The source of this sequence is a woman under 30 in good health. The CDR3 sequence: CASSLFGQASYEQYF. The CDR3, as DNA: TGTGCCAGCAGCTTATTTGGGCAGGCCTCCTACGAGCAGTACTTC.